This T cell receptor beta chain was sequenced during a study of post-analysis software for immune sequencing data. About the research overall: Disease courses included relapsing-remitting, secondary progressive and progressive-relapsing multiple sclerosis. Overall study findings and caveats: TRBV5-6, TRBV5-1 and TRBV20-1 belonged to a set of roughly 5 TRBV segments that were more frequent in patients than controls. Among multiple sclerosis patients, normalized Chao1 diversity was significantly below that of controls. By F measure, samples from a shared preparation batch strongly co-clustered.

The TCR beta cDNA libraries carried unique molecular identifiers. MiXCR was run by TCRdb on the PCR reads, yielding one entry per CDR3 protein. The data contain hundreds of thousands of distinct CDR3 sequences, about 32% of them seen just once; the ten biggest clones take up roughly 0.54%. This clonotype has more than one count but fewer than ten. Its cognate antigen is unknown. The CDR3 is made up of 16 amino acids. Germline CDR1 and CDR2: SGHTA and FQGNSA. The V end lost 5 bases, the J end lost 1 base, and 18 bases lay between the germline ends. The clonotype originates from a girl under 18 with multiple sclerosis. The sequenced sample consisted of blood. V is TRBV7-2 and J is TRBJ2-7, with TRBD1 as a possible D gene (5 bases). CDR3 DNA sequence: TGTGCCAGCAGCAAAGGGGCCGCTGGCGATTCCTACGAGCAGTACTTC. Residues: CASSKGAAGDSYEQYF.